Below, 27 T cell receptor beta chains from the same sample are listed, as sequenced in a study of blood T cell repertoires in COVID-19. Profiled with immunoSEQ multiplex PCR; TCRdb holds only in-frame clones, not every one. The sample holds around 460,000 clones, about 87% seen once. Sequencing was carried out using peripheral blood. The receptors were gathered from a man between 18 and 29 years old with COVID-19, enrolled during active disease.

V usage is TRBV4-2 and J usage is TRBJ1-4, with TRBD1 matching 7 bases. Germline CDR1 LGHNA, CDR2 YNFKEQ. Germline trimming cut 3 bases from V and 7 bases from J; bases unmatched to any gene: 20. There are 19 residues in the CDR3. CDR3 sequence: CASSQSRQGLRIRGEKLFF. The CDR3 nucleotides are TGTGCCAGCAGCCAGTCCAGACAGGGCCTACGGATCCGAGGTGAAAAACTGTTTTTT.

The V gene is TRBV4-2, the J gene TRBJ2-5, with D possibly TRBD2 on 6 matching bases. CDR3 length equals 14 residues. The V and J ends lost 5 bases and 5 bases respectively, with 15 bases between them. Germline V gene data show CDR1 as LGHNA and CDR2 as YNFKEQ. This chain's CDR3 is CASSGQTSSETQYF. CDR3 sequence (DNA): TGTGCCAGCAGCGGCCAGACTAGTTCGGAGACCCAGTACTTC.

The chain has TRBV5-4 and TRBJ2-1; D may be TRBD2 (5 bases). This CDR3 has 15 amino acids. Trimming left V 0 bases short and J 3 bases short, with 10 bases between. Germline V gene lookup returns CDR1 SGHNT and CDR2 YYREEE (reference sequence). The CDR3 DNA reads as TGTGCCAGCAGCTTGGTATTCAGCGGCTACAATGAGCAGTTCTTC. Translating it yields CASSLVFSGYNEQFF.

The CDR3 nucleotides are TGTGCCAGCAACGGGGACATCGGACTAGCGTATTACAATGAGCAGTTCTTC. Residues: CASNGDIGLAYYNEQFF. The chain couples TRBV2 to TRBJ2-1, with 9 bases aligning to TRBD2. After removal of 7 bases from V and 4 bases from J, the junction contained 14 bases not matched to a gene. Per germline, CDR1 SNHLY and CDR2 FYNNEI. The CDR3 extends over 17 amino acids.

The J gene is TRBJ2-7, the V gene TRBV4-1; a possible D gene is TRBD2 (5 bases). The germline CDR1 and CDR2 sequences are MGHRA and YSYEKL. V gave up 0 bases and J gave up 6 bases, with 12 bases separating them. The CDR3 is 14 amino acids. CDR3 in amino acids: CASSQDEVRGEQYF. The CDR3 nucleotides are TGCGCCAGCAGCCAAGACGAGGTTCGGGGCGAGCAGTACTTC.

This chain links TRBV6-5 with TRBJ1-3; D uncertain. In germline, CDR1 is MNHEY, CDR2 SVGAGI. Trimming took 6 bases from V and 0 from J, leaving 6 bases between them. There are 13 residues in the CDR3. CDR3 region: CASSRPSGNTIYF. In DNA, the CDR3 is TGTGCCAGCAGCCGTCCCTCTGGAAACACCATATATTTT.

The chain joins TRBV3-1 (or the pseudogene TRBV3-2) to TRBJ2-3; 11 nucleotides agree with TRBD1. Trimming took 4 bases from V and 6 from J; bases not matched to a gene: 6. CDR3 length: 15 residues. The germline CDR1 and CDR2 sequences are LGHDT and YNNKEL (reference sequence). The CDR3 loop is CASSRRTGGMDTQYF. The DNA for the CDR3 is TGTGCCAGCAGCCGTAGGACAGGGGGCATGGATACGCAGTATTTT.

The chain has TRBV6-6 and TRBJ2-1, with TRBD1 matching over 7 bases. CDR1 MNHNY and CDR2 SVGAGI come from the germline V gene (reference sequence). V gave up 5 bases and J gave up 1 base; unmatched junction bases: 8. The CDR3 covers 16 residues. CDR3 nucleotides: TGTGCCAGCAGTCCGGGACAGCCAATTTCCTACAATGAGCAGTTCTTC. It encodes CASSPGQPISYNEQFF.

This rearrangement joins TRBV7-3 to TRBJ1-2; maybe TRBD1 (6 bases). Germline V gene data show CDR1 as SGHTA and CDR2 as FQGTGA. The CDR3 covers 15 residues. The V gene lost 0 bases and the J gene lost 8 bases, with 16 bases spanning the gap. In nucleotides, the CDR3 is TGTGCCAGCAGCTTAACGGGGCTACAGGGTTACGGCTACACCTTC. This sequence encodes CASSLTGLQGYGYTF.

As for this clone: Other DNA sequences within the sample encode an identical CDR3. V usage is TRBV7-9 and J usage is TRBJ1-2; 10 bases fit TRBD1. CDR1 SEHNR and CDR2 FQNEAQ come from the germline V gene (reference sequence). The CDR3 extends over 15 amino acids. J gave up 5 bases and V 5 bases, and 8 bases lay outside the gene matches. The CDR3 DNA reads TGTGCCAGCAGCCGACTGACAGGGGGCGCTTATGGCTACACCTTC. Translation gives CASSRLTGGAYGYTF.

This rearrangement joins TRBV12-5 to TRBJ2-3; 10 positions agree with TRBD2. V was clipped by 6 bases and J by 1 base; unmatched bases: 4. Germline V gene data show CDR1 as LGHNT and CDR2 as FRNRAP. The CDR3 covers 15 residues. CDR3: CASGAGTSGTDTQYF. The CDR3 coding sequence is TGTGCTAGTGGGGCCGGGACTAGCGGCACAGATACGCAGTATTTT.

The chain combines TRBV5-4 with TRBJ2-1; 9 bases agree with TRBD2. The CDR3 is 16 residues long. The trim removed 4 bases at V and 7 bases at J, leaving 12 bases unmatched. Per the germline V gene, CDR1 is SGHNT and CDR2 is YYREEE (reference sequence). CDR3 sequence reads: CASSLPSAGGFNEQFF. CDR3 DNA sequence: TGTGCCAGCAGCCTCCCCTCGGCGGGAGGGTTTAATGAGCAGTTCTTC.

This clone was counted a single time. The rearrangement links TRBV19 to TRBJ2-3; TRBD2 agrees at 8 bases. This CDR3 region has 14 residues. Germline lookup yields CDR1 LNHDA and CDR2 SQIVND (reference sequence). The V gene end was trimmed by 4 bases and the J gene end by 3 bases; junction bases not matched to a gene: 3. The CDR3 loop reads CASSTGLVTDTQYF. The CDR3 region has the DNA TGTGCCAGTAGTACGGGACTAGTTACAGATACGCAGTATTTT.

The chain links TRBV11-2 to TRBJ2-5; weak D call: TRBD2 (6 bases). This CDR3 region has 15 residues. Germline lookup yields CDR1 SGHAT and CDR2 FQNNGV. Trimming stripped 5 bases from V and 3 bases from J, with 16 bases between. CDR3: CASSTWYRREETQYF. CDR3 in DNA: TGTGCCAGCAGCACGTGGTACAGGAGGGAAGAGACCCAGTACTTC.

This chain links TRBV15 with TRBJ2-7; weak D call: TRBD1 (6 bases). Germline CDR1 and CDR2: LNHNV and YYDKDF (reference sequence). This CDR3 is built from 15 residues. V was shortened by 2 bases and J by 6 bases, with 17 bases between the two germline ends. The CDR3 reads CATSRQETGPSEQYF. The CDR3 coding sequence is TGTGCCACCAGCAGACAAGAGACAGGTCCTAGCGAGCAGTACTTC.

V is TRBV19 and J is TRBJ1-4; D not resolved. This CDR3 contains 14 residues. Trimming cost V 1 base and J 5 bases, with 8 bases left between them. Germline V gene sequence: CDR1 LNHDA, CDR2 SQIVND (reference sequence). The CDR3 reads CASSIGGANEKLFF. CDR3 DNA sequence: TGTGCCAGTAGTATAGGAGGTGCCAATGAAAAACTGTTTTTT.

The CDR3: CASSFEFGSSYNEQFF. CDR3 DNA: TGTGCCAGCAGCTTCGAGTTCGGGAGCTCCTACAATGAGCAGTTCTTC. The J gene is TRBJ2-1, the V gene TRBV5-5; D perhaps matches TRBD2 (6 bases). Per germline, CDR1 SGHKS and CDR2 YYEKEE (reference sequence). V was pared by 2 bases and J by 0 bases, with 12 bases between. This CDR3 comprises 16 residues.

The chain carries TRBV19 and TRBJ2-1; TRBD2 matches 10 bases. CDR3 length: 14 amino acids. The J segment lost 8 bases and the V segment lost 6 bases, leaving 7 bases of the junction unmatched. Germline CDR1 reads LNHDA; CDR2 reads SQIVND (reference sequence). The CDR3 sequence is CASSFSGRNYEQFF. CDR3 nucleotide sequence: TGTGCCAGTAGCTTTAGCGGGAGGAATTATGAGCAGTTCTTC.

A word on this clone: The junction departs from germline at one end; a sequencing error may be responsible. This sequence joins TRBV11-3 and TRBJ2-1, with D perhaps matching TRBD2 (5 bases). Germline lookup yields CDR1 SGHNT and CDR2 YENEEA. The CDR3 runs 14 residues. CDR3 nucleotide sequence: TGTGCCAGCAGCTTTGGGCTAGCTATAAGCCACCAGATCTTC. It yields the protein CASSFGLAISHQIF.

Written as DNA, the CDR3 is TGTGCCTGGGTCAGTCCCGGGACAGGTGAAGGCTACACCTTC. It specifies CAWVSPGTGEGYTF. The chain uses TRBV30 and TRBJ1-2; 8 bases agree with TRBD1. This CDR3 comprises 14 residues. Trimming removed 5 bases from V and 8 bases from J; junction bases left unmatched: 13. Germline values: CDR1 GTSNPN, CDR2 SVGIG (reference sequence).

This chain joins TRBV25-1 and TRBJ1-2; the D is unclear. There are 10 residues in the CDR3. The V end lost 11 bases, the J end lost 3 bases, and 7 bases lay between the germline ends. Germline-derived CDR1 and CDR2 are MGHDK and SYGVNS. The CDR3 reads CAVIYYGYTF. The CDR3 coding sequence is TGTGCCGTTATATACTATGGCTACACCTTC.

The chain joins TRBV11-2 to TRBJ2-1; TRBD2 matches 7 bases. This CDR3 is built from 18 residues. Germline V gene data show CDR1 as SGHAT and CDR2 as FQNNGV. V lost 5 bases and J lost 0; bases outside the gene matches: 13. CDR3 in amino acids: CASSPSFTGGVSYNEQFF. CDR3 sequence (DNA): TGTGCCAGCAGCCCATCGTTTACGGGGGGAGTCTCCTACAATGAGCAGTTCTTC.

V gene TRBV6-5 combines with J gene TRBJ1-2, with 7 bases identical to TRBD1. The germline CDR1 and CDR2 sequences are MNHEY and SVGAGI. V was clipped by 6 bases and J by 6 bases; unmatched bases: 4. The CDR3 extends over 12 amino acids. CDR3 bases: TGTGCCAGCAGAAGAGGGGGCAATGGCTACACCTTC. It specifies CASRRGGNGYTF.

Only one count was recorded for this clone. This sequence joins TRBV6-5 and TRBJ2-3; 9 bases align to TRBD1. Germline V gives CDR1 MNHEY, CDR2 SVGAGI. The V segment lost 1 base and the J segment 3 bases; nucleotides outside the gene matches: 2. The CDR3 extends over 15 amino acids. DNA of the CDR3: TGTGCCAGCAGTTACTACAGGGGGCTGACAGATACGCAGTATTTT. This codes for CASSYYRGLTDTQYF.

The chain employs TRBV11-3 and TRBJ1-1; no definite D call. CDR3 length equals 13 residues. Germline V CDR1 and CDR2: SGHNT, YENEEA. V was cut by 3 bases and J by 1 base, with 6 bases left in between. The CDR3 DNA reads as TGTGCCAGCAGCTTCACAGCGAACACTGAAGCTTTCTTT. Its translation is CASSFTANTEAFF. Looking up the rest from reference TRBV11-3 and TRBJ1-1 gives the full variable domain: EAGVVQSPRYKIIEKKQPVAFWCNPISGHNTLYWYLQNLGQGPELLIRYENEEAVDDSQLPKDRFSAERLKGVDSTLKIQPAELGDSAVYLCASSFTANTEAFFGQGTRLTVV.

V and J are TRBV7-2 and TRBJ2-7; TRBD1 aligns across 11 bases. The ends lost 5 bases at V and 3 bases at J; junction bases unmatched: 6. Per germline, CDR1 SGHTA and CDR2 FQGNSA. There are 15 residues in the CDR3. The CDR3 region has the DNA TGTGCCAGCAGCACCCGGGACAGGGGGTTCTACGAGCAGTACTTC. This translates into CASSTRDRGFYEQYF.

V usage is TRBV15 and J usage is TRBJ2-1; unclear D gene. V shed 8 bases and J shed 0 bases, with 17 bases lying between them. The CDR3 loop spans 16 amino acids. Germline CDR1 and CDR2: LNHNV and YYDKDF (reference sequence). This CDR3 reads CATYNGASSSYNEQFF. The CDR3, as DNA: TGTGCCACCTATAACGGAGCGTCTAGCTCCTACAATGAGCAGTTCTTC. Looking up the rest from reference TRBV15 and TRBJ2-1 gives the full variable domain: DAMVIQNPRYQVTQFGKPVTLSCSQTLNHNVMYWYQQKSSQAPKLLFHYYDKDFNNEADTPDNFQSRRPNTSFCFLDIRSPGLGDTAMYLCATYNGASSSYNEQFFGPGTRLTVL.